This T cell receptor beta chain was observed in a study of T-cell reconstitution after alpha-beta-depleted transplantation in children. Study-level results: Most T-cell counts and diversity one year after the transplant came from T cells that were newly produced. Surviving recipient T cells and intrathymic progenitors accounted for some patients' high TCRbeta diversity at day 60. As was reported, about two months after transplant, alpha-beta T cells came from several hundred expanded graft clones.

Regarding this clonotype: Antigen unknown.

Germline-derived CDR1 and CDR2 are SGDLS and YYNGEE. This CDR3 spans 15 amino acids. The V gene end was trimmed by 4 bases and the J gene end by 4 bases; junction bases not matched to a gene: 8. As it was prepared, the TCRbeta library received unique molecular identifiers. MiXCR, run by TCRdb on the PCR reads, gives a single entry per CDR3 protein. The sample contains roughly 200,000 distinct CDR3 sequences, 6.6% of which appear only once. The clonotype was recovered from a boy between 2 and 10 years old with acute lymphoblastic leukemia, due to receive a stem cell transplant. Source: PBMCs, taken before TCRalphabeta/CD19-depleted stem cell transplant. The chain joins TRBV9 to TRBJ2-7, with 10 positions matching TRBD2. Written as DNA, the CDR3 is TGTGCCAGCAGCATTTCAGCGGGAGGGCCGTACGAGCAGTACTTC. It codes for CASSISAGGPYEQYF.